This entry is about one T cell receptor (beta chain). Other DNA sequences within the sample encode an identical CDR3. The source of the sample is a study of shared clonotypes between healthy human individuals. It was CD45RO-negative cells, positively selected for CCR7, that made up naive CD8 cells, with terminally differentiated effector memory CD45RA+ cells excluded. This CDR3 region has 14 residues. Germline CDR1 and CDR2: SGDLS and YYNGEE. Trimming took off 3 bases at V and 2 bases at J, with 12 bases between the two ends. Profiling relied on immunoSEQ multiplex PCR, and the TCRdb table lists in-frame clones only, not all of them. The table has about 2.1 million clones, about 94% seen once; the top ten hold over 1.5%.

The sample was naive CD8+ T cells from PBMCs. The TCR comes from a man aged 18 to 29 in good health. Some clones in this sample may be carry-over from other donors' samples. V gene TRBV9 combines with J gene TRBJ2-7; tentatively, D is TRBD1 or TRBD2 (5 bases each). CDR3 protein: CASSAGTRAYEQYF. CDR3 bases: TGTGCCAGCAGCGCCGGGACGAGAGCCTACGAGCAGTACTTC.